Presented here are 12 T cell receptor beta chains from one specimen sequenced in a study of molecular identifiers for immune sequencing clone quantification. MiXCR was run by TCRdb on the PCR reads, yielding one entry per CDR3 protein. The sample contains 550,000 to 750,000 distinct CDR3 sequences, 20% of which appear only once. The sequenced sample was naive CD8+ T cells from blood, with Jurkat cell RNA spiked in. The subset: FACS-sorted CD8+CD4-CCR7+CD45RA+ naive T cells. The receptors were gathered from a human donor in good health. Some libraries in this study had Jurkat cell RNA spiked in.

As for this clonotype: A much larger clone lies one base from this, so it may be a read error. This chain joins TRBV5-1 and TRBJ1-1; no clear D. Germline loops: CDR1 SGHRS, CDR2 YFSETQ. This CDR3 comprises 14 residues. CDR3 protein: CASMAEDVNTEALF. The CDR3 DNA follows: TGCGCCAGCATGGCGGAGGATGTGAACACTGAAGCTCTCTTT. Complete variable domain (other parts from reference TRBV5-1 and TRBJ1-1): KAGVTQTPRYLIKTRGQQVTLSCSPISGHRSVSWYQQTPGQGLQFLFEYFSETQRNKGNFPGRFSGRQFSNSRSEMNVSTLELGDSALYLCASMAEDVNTEALFGQGTRLTVV.

This clonotype was found many times. The J gene is TRBJ2-2, the V gene TRBV6-2 or TRBV6-3; D is ambiguous. Germline V gene data show CDR1 as MNHEY and CDR2 as SVGEGT. The CDR3 covers 16 residues. Between the trimmed V and J ends, which lost 6 bases and 0 bases, there was a span of 14 bases. The CDR3 nucleotides read TGTGCCAGCAGCCCTACGGTCCTCCCGAACACCGGGGAGCTGTTTTTT. Amino acid sequence: CASSPTVLPNTGELFF.

This clonotype was observed many times. This chain uses TRBV4-1 with TRBJ2-3; D possibly corresponds to TRBD2 (6 bases). V was shortened by 4 bases and J by 5 bases, with 10 bases between the two germline ends. This CDR3 contains 13 residues. Germline lookup yields CDR1 MGHRA and CDR2 YSYEKL. CDR3 in DNA: TGCGCCAGCAGCCCAGCGGGCCTAGATACGCAGTATTTT. Translating gives CASSPAGLDTQYF.

This clonotype was recorded many times. The chain carries TRBV27 and TRBJ2-5; TRBD2 aligns across 7 bases. The CDR3 extends over 17 amino acids. From germline, CDR1 is MNHEY and CDR2 SMNVEV (reference sequence). Germline trimming cut 4 bases from V and 5 bases from J; bases unmatched to any gene: 16. In DNA, the CDR3 is TGTGCCAGCAGTTCCTTGGGCTCGGCGGGAGCGCGGGAGACCCAGTACTTC. It encodes CASSSLGSAGARETQYF.

This clonotype appeared many times. This chain links TRBV27 with TRBJ2-2; no clear D. Trimming left V 5 bases short and J 0 bases short, with 13 bases between. Germline V gives CDR1 MNHEY, CDR2 SMNVEV (reference sequence). The CDR3 extends over 16 amino acids. The CDR3 DNA sequence: TGTGCCAGCAGTAAAGACATGGCTTCGAACACCGGGGAGCTGTTTTTT. Translated: CASSKDMASNTGELFF.

This rearrangement joins TRBV29-1 to TRBJ2-1, with 8 positions matching TRBD2. This CDR3 is 15 amino acids long. J lost 4 bases, V lost 1 base, and 6 bases had no gene match. Germline CDR1 SQVTM, CDR2 ANQGSEA. In DNA, the CDR3 is TGCAGCGTTGAAGGGGTAGCGGGACTTTACAATGAGCAGTTCTTC. It translates to CSVEGVAGLYNEQFF.

Remarks on this clonotype: A read error may be the cause here, since a much bigger clone is one base away. The V and J genes are TRBV7-9 and TRBJ2-7; a weak D match, TRBD1 (5 bases). The CDR3 is made up of 13 amino acids. In germline, CDR1 is SEHNR, CDR2 FQNEAQ (reference sequence). The CDR3 region has the DNA TGTGCCAGCAGCGTAGCTCAGGGTTACGAGCAGTACTTC. Protein product: CASSVAQGYEQYF.

The sample holds many counts of this clonotype. V is TRBV3-1 and J is TRBJ1-4; perhaps TRBD1 as D (5 bases). The germline CDR1 and CDR2 sequences are LGHDT and YNNKEL (reference sequence). V was cut by 4 bases and J by 7 bases, with 13 bases left in between. The CDR3 is 14 residues long. The CDR3 reads CASSPLLGTEKLFF. For the CDR3, the DNA is TGTGCCAGCAGCCCTCTACTCGGGACTGAAAAACTGTTTTTT.

J is TRBJ2-7 and V is TRBV20-1; 7 bases are a match to TRBD2. The CDR3 is 17 amino acids. CDR1 is DFQATT and CDR2 is SNEGSKA in the germline V gene (reference sequence). The V segment lost 6 bases and the J segment 4 bases; nucleotides outside the gene matches: 21. The CDR3 loop reads CSARFQTSRARSYEQYF. DNA of the CDR3: TGCAGTGCACGATTCCAGACTAGCCGGGCTCGAAGTTACGAGCAGTACTTC.

The chain joins TRBV20-1 to TRBJ2-3; 7 bases are shared with TRBD2. The trim removed 3 bases at V and 0 bases at J, leaving 6 bases unmatched. CDR1 and CDR2 from the germline V gene are DFQATT and SNEGSKA (reference sequence). The length of the CDR3 is 15 residues. The DNA of the CDR3 is TGCAGTGCTAGGACGGGAGGTCCTAGCACAGATACGCAGTATTTT. It codes for CSARTGGPSTDTQYF.

This clonotype was seen repeatedly, ten times or more. The chain is built from TRBV7-8 and TRBJ1-6; D not certain. Germline V CDR1 and CDR2: SGHVS, FQNEAQ. Trimming removed 5 bases from V and 8 bases from J, with 16 bases in between. There are 15 residues in the CDR3. CDR3 nucleotides: TGTGCCAGCAGCCTTGTTGCGGGGAAGGATTCACCCCTCCACTTT. This translates into CASSLVAGKDSPLHF.

This clonotype turned up a few times. The chain employs TRBV11-2 and TRBJ2-7, with D possibly TRBD2 on 6 matching bases. CDR1 is SGHAT and CDR2 is FQNNGV in the germline V gene. Trimming left V 2 bases short and J 7 bases short, with 18 bases between. This CDR3 contains 15 residues. As DNA, the CDR3 is TGTGCCAGCAGCTTATCGGGCTCCACGGGGGAAGAGCAGTACTTC. Its translation is CASSLSGSTGEEQYF.